Following are 16 T cell receptor beta chains from one sample sequenced in a study of CD8+CD57+ T cells in acquired aplastic anemia. All sequencing subjects had displayed CD8+CD57+ cell expansion on flow cytometry. The use of genomic DNA as template underpinned the TCR beta VDJ and CDR3 profiling. TCRdb reprocessed the reads with MiXCR, giving one entry per CDR3 protein. Counted here are about 260,000 distinct CDR3 sequences, 82% occurring once; the ten biggest clones make up 40% to 55%. The sequencing input was sorted CD4+, CD8+, or CD8+CD57+ T cells (not recorded which) from PBMCs. These receptors originate from a human donor with aplastic anemia.

The chain links TRBV2 to TRBJ2-3; D gene unclear. Germline assignment: CDR1 SNHLY and CDR2 FYNNEI. The ends were cut back, 4 bases at V and 1 base at J, with 6 bases in the middle. The CDR3 runs 13 residues. CDR3 sequence reads: CASSADGTDTQYF. CDR3 DNA: TGTGCCAGCAGTGCAGATGGCACAGATACGCAGTATTTT. The complete variable domain, with remaining parts taken from reference TRBV2 and TRBJ2-3, reads EPEVTQTPSHQVTQMGQEVILRCVPISNHLYFYWYRQILGQKVEFLVSFYNNEISEKSEIFDDQFSVERPDGSNFTLKIRSTKLEDSAMYFCASSADGTDTQYFGPGTRLTVL.

The chain joins TRBV10-1 to TRBJ1-1; D remains ambiguous. V lost 0 bases and J 1 base, leaving 6 bases between the germline ends. The germline CDR1 and CDR2 sequences are WNHNN and SYGVQD (reference sequence). The CDR3 loop spans 14 amino acids. The CDR3 loop reads CASSESSRNTEAFF. In DNA form, the CDR3 reads TGCGCCAGCAGTGAGTCATCACGGAACACTGAAGCTTTCTTT.

V and J are TRBV9 and TRBJ2-1, with TRBD1 identical over 8 bases. V dropped 3 bases and J dropped 13; count of bases not matched to a gene: 15. The CDR3 runs to 15 residues. Germline V gene data show CDR1 as SGDLS and CDR2 as YYNGEE. CDR3 bases: TGTGCCAGCAGCGGGACAGGGACTTCTTCCAATCACCAGTTCTTC. It is translated as CASSGTGTSSNHQFF.

V and J are TRBV2 and TRBJ2-7, with 8 bases identical to TRBD2. Per germline, CDR1 SNHLY and CDR2 FYNNEI. V gave up 8 bases and J gave up 3 bases; unmatched junction bases: 6. The CDR3 spans 13 residues. CDR3 loop: CASPSGYGYEQYV. CDR3 bases: TGTGCCAGCCCTAGCGGGTACGGCTACGAGCAGTACGTC.

The chain uses TRBV2 and TRBJ2-3; D ambiguous. This CDR3 comprises 13 residues. V was trimmed by 3 bases and J by 14 bases, leaving 18 bases between them. CDR1 and CDR2 (germline): SNHLY, FYNNEI. In nucleotides, the CDR3 is TGTGCCAGCAGTGAGTCGTACAGAGATCCGCCGTATTTT. It codes for CASSESYRDPPYF.

Remarks on this clonotype: The germline gene is not matched at one end of the junction; a read error may be the cause. This rearrangement joins TRBV7-2 to TRBJ2-3; 10 nucleotides line up with TRBD2. The CDR3 runs 14 residues. Per the germline V gene, CDR1 is SGHTA and CDR2 is FQGNSA. In DNA form, the CDR3 reads TGCAGCATCCGAGCGGGAGGGAGTCCAGATACGCAGTATTTT. Encoded protein: CSIRAGGSPDTQYF.

This clonotype was seen a handful of times. As DNA, the CDR3 is TGTGCCAGCAGCTTTACTAGCGGGGAAGTCGCCTACGAGCAGTACGTC. It yields the protein CASSFTSGEVAYEQYV. The rearrangement uses TRBV5-4 and TRBJ2-7; 10 bases line up with TRBD2. The junction had 7 bases not matched to a gene; V was cut back by 2 bases and J by 2 bases. The germline CDR1 and CDR2 sequences are SGHNT and YYREEE (reference sequence). The CDR3 runs to 16 residues.

V usage is TRBV7-2 and J usage is TRBJ2-3; D unclear. The germline V gene has CDR1 SGHTA and CDR2 FQGNSA. The CDR3 runs 13 residues. Trimming cost V 0 bases and J 14 bases, with 15 bases left between them. The DNA of the CDR3 is TGTGCCAGCAGCTTAGCCCGAGGTCCCGCTACGTATTTT. Amino acid sequence: CASSLARGPATYF.

This clonotype occurred once. The J gene is TRBJ1-2, the V gene TRBV5-6; D call uncertain. The CDR3 spans 13 residues. V was cut by 0 bases and J by 7 bases, with 10 bases left in between. From germline, CDR1 is SGHDT and CDR2 YYEEEE. This CDR3 is CASSLGQSGGYTF. DNA of the CDR3: TGTGCCAGCAGCTTGGGCCAGTCAGGTGGCTACACCTTC.

In regard to this clonotype: The junction differs from germline at one of its ends, possibly a read error. This chain connects TRBV20-1 to TRBJ2-3; D perhaps matches TRBD2 (6 bases). Germline assignment: CDR1 DFQATT and CDR2 SNEGSKA (reference sequence). The CDR3 has 14 residues. The CDR3 loop is CGATGAGGTGAPYF. CDR3 nucleotide sequence: TGTGGTGCTACAGGAGCGGGTGGTACGGGTGCGCCTTACTTT.

Points on this clonotype: The junction shows a germline mismatch at one end, possibly a read error. V is TRBV2 and J is TRBJ2-5; possibly TRBD1 for D (6 bases). The germline V gene has CDR1 SNHLY and CDR2 FYNNEI. The CDR3 contains 14 residues. CDR3 DNA: TGTGCCAGCAGCAGGGGCGGCGGGCCAGACACCGAAGCCTTC. This gives the protein CASSRGGGPDTEAF.

This chain uses TRBV9 with TRBJ2-7; 8 bases match TRBD1. J gave up 7 bases and V 3 bases, and 9 bases lay outside the gene matches. CDR1 is SGDLS, CDR2 YYNGEE, per germline. The CDR3 totals 14 residues. The CDR3 reads CASSAGTGFEEQYF. CDR3 in DNA: TGTGCCAGCAGCGCCGGGACAGGCTTTGAAGAGCAGTACTTC. The full variable domain, rest sourced from reference TRBV9 and TRBJ2-7, is DSGVTQTPKHLITATGQRVTLRCSPRSGDLSVYWYQQSLDQGLQFLIQYYNGEERAKGNILERFSAQQFPDLHSELNLSSLELGDSALYFCASSAGTGFEEQYFGPGTRLTVT.

V usage is TRBV9 and J usage is TRBJ2-5; D not certain. The CDR3 has 14 amino acids. V lost 3 bases to trimming and J lost 13 bases, with 22 bases between them. Germline CDR1 reads SGDLS; CDR2 reads YYNGEE. The CDR3 DNA sequence: TGTGCCAGCAGCGGCGGCAGCGCGCCCTATAATTCGTACTTC. Its protein is CASSGGSAPYNSYF.

The chain is built from TRBV7-2 and TRBJ2-1; the D gene is possibly TRBD2 (6 bases). The ends were cut back, 2 bases at V and 13 bases at J, with 24 bases in the middle. Germline V CDR1 and CDR2: SGHTA, FQGNSA. The CDR3 length is 16 residues. The CDR3 sequence: CASSLQGGGDSDYQFF. The CDR3, as DNA: TGTGCCAGCAGCTTACAGGGAGGCGGCGATAGCGATTATCAGTTCTTC.

The chain employs TRBV11-2 and TRBJ2-3; TRBD1 is a possible D gene (6 bases). CDR1 and CDR2 (germline): SGHAT, FQNNGV. The CDR3 is made up of 15 amino acids. The germline V and J ends were trimmed by 5 bases and 1 base, with 13 bases remaining between them. The CDR3 protein is CASSLAGQRTDTQYF. The CDR3, as DNA: TGTGCCAGCAGCCTAGCCGGACAGCGCACAGATACGCAGTATTTT.

This clonotype showed up just a few times. The rearrangement links TRBV15 to TRBJ1-2; TRBD1 aligns across 7 bases. V shed 3 bases, J shed 4 bases, and the junction held 8 bases outside the gene matches. In germline, CDR1 is LNHNV, CDR2 YYDKDF (reference sequence). The CDR3 sequence is 15 residues long. This chain's CDR3 is CATSRGQGEGYGYTF. CDR3 nucleotide sequence: TGTGCCACCAGCAGGGGCCAGGGGGAGGGCTATGGCTACACCTTC.